This T cell receptor (beta chain) was found in a study of T cells expressing NK-cell markers. Study summary: One of the eight sequenced donors was seronegative, whereas the other seven were HCMV-seropositive. Study-level results: A range of roughly 1.0-8% of CD8+ T cells consisted of dominant NKG2C+ clonotypes in several donors. In several donors, dominant clonotypes made up 28.3-60.1% of CD3+CD56-NKG2C+ cells.

In regard to this clonotype: Antigen specificity is unknown.

The CDR3 loop spans 15 amino acids. Germline CDR1 reads SQVTM; CDR2 reads ANQGSEA. TCRdb reworked the 5' RACE reads into one entry per CDR3 protein, no DNA. This table lists about 550,000 distinct CDR3 sequences. This clonotype originated in a man aged 18-30 years in good health. Sequences were obtained from blood T cells: a sorted CD56 or NKG2C T cell subset, CD4+ or CD8+ T cells, or bulk PBMC T cells (not recorded which). The rearrangement links TRBV29-1 to TRBJ2-5; TCRdb's D gene call, TRBD1, goes unchecked for lack of DNA. The CDR3 is CSVTTGTGWRETQYF.